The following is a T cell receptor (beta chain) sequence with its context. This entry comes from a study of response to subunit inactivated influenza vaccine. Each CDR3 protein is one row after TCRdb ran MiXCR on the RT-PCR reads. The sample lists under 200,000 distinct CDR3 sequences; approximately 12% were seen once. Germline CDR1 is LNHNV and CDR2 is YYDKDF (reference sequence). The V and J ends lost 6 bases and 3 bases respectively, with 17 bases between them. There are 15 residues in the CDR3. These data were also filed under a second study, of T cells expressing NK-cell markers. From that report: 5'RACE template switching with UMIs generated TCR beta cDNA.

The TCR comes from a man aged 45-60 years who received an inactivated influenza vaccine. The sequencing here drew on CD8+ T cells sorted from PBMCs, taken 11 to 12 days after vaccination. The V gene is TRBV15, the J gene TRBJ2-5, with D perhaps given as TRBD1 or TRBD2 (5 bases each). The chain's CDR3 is CATSTVRDPEETQYF. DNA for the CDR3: TGTGCCACCAGTACGGTCCGGGACCCAGAAGAGACCCAGTACTTC.